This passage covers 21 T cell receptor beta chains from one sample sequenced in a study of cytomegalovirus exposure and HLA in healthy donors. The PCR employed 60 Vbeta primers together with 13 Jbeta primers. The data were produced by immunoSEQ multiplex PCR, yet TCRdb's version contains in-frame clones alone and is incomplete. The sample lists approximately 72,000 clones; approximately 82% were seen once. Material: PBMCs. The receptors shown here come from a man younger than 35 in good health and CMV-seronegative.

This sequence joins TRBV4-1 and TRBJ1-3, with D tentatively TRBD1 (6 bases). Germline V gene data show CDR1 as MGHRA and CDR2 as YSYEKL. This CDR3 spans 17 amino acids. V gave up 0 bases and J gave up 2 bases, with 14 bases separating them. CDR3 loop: CASSQDPTGLTGNTIYF. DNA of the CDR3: TGCGCCAGCAGCCAAGATCCGACAGGTCTTACTGGAAACACCATATATTTT.

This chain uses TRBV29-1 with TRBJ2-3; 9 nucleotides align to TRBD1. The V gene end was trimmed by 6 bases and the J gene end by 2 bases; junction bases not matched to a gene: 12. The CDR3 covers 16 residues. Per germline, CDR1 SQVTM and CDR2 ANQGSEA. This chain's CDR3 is CSVTISNRGPTDTQYF. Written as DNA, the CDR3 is TGCAGCGTCACGATATCGAACAGGGGGCCCACAGATACGCAGTATTTT.

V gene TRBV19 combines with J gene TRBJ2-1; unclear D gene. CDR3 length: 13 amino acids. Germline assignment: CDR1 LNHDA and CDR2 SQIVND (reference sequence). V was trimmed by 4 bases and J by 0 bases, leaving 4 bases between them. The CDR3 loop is CASSSGSYNEQFF. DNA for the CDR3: TGTGCCAGTAGTAGCGGCTCCTACAATGAGCAGTTCTTC.

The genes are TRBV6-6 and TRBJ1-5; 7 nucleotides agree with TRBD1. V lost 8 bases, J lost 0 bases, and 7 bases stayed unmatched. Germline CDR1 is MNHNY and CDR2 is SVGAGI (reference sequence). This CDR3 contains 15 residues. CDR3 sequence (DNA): TGTGCCAGCTGTAAGGGGGCCCATAGCAATCAGCCCCAGCATTTT. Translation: CASCKGAHSNQPQHF.

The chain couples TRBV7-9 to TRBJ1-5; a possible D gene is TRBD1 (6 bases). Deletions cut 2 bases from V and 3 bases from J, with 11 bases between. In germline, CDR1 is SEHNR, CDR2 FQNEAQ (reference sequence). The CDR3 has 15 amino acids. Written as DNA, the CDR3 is TGTGCCAGCAGCTTAACTGGGGGCGACAATCAGCCCCAGCATTTT. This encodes CASSLTGGDNQPQHF.

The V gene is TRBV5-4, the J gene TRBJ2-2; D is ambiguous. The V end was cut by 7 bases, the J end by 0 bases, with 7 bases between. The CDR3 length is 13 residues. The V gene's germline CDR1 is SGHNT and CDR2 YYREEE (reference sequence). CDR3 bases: TGTGCCAGCGGAGAGCCGAACACCGGGGAGCTGTTTTTT. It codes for CASGEPNTGELFF. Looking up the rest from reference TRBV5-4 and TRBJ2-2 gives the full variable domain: ETGVTQSPTHLIKTRGQQVTLRCSSQSGHNTVSWYQQALGQGPQFIFQYYREEENGRGNFPPRFSGLQFPNYSSELNVNALELDDSALYLCASGEPNTGELFFGEGSRLTVL.

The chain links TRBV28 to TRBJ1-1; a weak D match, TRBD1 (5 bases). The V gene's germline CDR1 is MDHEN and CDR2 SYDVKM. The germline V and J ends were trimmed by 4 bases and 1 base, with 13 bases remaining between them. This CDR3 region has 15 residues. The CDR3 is CASSSTPDRNTEAFF. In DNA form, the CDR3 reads TGTGCCAGCAGTTCAACCCCCGACAGGAACACTGAAGCTTTCTTT.

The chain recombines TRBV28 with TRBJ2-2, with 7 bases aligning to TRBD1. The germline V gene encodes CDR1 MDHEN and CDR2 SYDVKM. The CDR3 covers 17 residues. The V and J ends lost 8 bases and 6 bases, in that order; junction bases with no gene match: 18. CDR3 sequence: CASEPDGQVENPGELFF. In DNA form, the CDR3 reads TGTGCCAGCGAACCGGATGGACAGGTCGAGAATCCCGGGGAGCTGTTTTTT.

In nucleotides, the CDR3 is TGTGCCAGCAGCTTAAGTCTACCGACTTGGACAACTAATGAAAAACTGTTTTTT. It yields the protein CASSLSLPTWTTNEKLFF. This chain links TRBV7-2 with TRBJ1-4, with D uncertain. Between the trimmed V and J ends, which lost 2 bases and 0 bases, there was a span of 16 bases. Germline V gene sequence: CDR1 SGHTA, CDR2 FQGNSA. The CDR3 sequence is 18 residues long.

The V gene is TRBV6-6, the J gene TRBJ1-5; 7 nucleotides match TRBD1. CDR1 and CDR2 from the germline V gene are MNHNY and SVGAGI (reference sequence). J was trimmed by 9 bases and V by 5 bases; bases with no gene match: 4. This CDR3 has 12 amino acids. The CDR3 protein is CASSPGGGPQHF. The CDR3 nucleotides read TGTGCCAGCAGTCCAGGGGGTGGGCCCCAGCATTTT.

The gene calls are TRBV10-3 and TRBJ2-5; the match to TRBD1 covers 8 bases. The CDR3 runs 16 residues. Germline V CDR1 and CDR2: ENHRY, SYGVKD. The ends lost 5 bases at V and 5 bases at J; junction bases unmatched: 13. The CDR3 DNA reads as TGTGCCATCAGTAAAACCCAGGGGGCGCATGAGGAGACCCAGTACTTC. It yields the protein CAISKTQGAHEETQYF.

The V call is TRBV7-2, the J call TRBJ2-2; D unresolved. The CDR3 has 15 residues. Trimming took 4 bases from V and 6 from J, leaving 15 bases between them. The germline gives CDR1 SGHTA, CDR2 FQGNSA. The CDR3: CASSWRRVNSGELFF. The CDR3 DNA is TGTGCCAGCAGCTGGCGGCGAGTTAACTCCGGGGAGCTGTTTTTT.

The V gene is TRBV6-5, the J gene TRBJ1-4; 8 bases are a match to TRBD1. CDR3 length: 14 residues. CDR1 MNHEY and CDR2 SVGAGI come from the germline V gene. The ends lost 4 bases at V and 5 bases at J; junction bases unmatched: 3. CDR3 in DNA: TGTGCCAGCAGTTTACAGGGGGGGAATGAAAAACTGTTTTTT. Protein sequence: CASSLQGGNEKLFF.

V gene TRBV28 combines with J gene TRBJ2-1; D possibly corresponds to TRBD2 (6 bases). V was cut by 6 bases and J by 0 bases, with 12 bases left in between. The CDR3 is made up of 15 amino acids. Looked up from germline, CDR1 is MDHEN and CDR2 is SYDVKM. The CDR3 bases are TGTGCCAGCAGCGGTAGCGGAAGCTCCTACAATGAGCAGTTCTTC. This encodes CASSGSGSSYNEQFF.

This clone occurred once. CDR3 residues: CASSPNSWGYTF. CDR3 in DNA: TGTGCCAGCAGTCCTAATAGTTGGGGCTACACCTTC. The rearrangement uses TRBV2 and TRBJ1-2; D ambiguous. Per germline, CDR1 SNHLY and CDR2 FYNNEI. V was pared by 5 bases and J by 8 bases, with 12 bases between. The CDR3 runs to 12 residues. The variable domain in full, completed from reference TRBV2 and TRBJ1-2, reads EPEVTQTPSHQVTQMGQEVILRCVPISNHLYFYWYRQILGQKVEFLVSFYNNEISEKSEIFDDQFSVERPDGSNFTLKIRSTKLEDSAMYFCASSPNSWGYTFGSGTRLTVV.

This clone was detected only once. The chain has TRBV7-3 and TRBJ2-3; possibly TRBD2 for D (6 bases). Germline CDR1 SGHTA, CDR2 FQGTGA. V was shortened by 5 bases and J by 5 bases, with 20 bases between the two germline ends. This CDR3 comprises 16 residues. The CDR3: CASSPQPGVLGDTQYF. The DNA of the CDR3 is TGTGCCAGCAGCCCTCAGCCGGGAGTTCTCGGAGATACGCAGTATTTT.

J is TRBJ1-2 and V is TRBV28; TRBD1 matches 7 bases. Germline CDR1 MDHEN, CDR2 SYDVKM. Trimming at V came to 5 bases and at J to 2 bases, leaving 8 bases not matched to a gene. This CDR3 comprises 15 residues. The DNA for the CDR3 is TGTGCCAGCAGTCGACCCGGGACAGTAAACTATGGCTACACCTTC. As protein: CASSRPGTVNYGYTF.

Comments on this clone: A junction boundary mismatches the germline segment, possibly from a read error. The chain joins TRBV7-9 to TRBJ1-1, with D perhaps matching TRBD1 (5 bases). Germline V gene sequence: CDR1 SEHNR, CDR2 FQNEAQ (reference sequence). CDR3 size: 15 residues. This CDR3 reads CSSSSTEPLNTEAFF. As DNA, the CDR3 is TGTTCCAGCAGCTCGACAGAGCCTTTGAACACTGAAGCTTTCTTT.

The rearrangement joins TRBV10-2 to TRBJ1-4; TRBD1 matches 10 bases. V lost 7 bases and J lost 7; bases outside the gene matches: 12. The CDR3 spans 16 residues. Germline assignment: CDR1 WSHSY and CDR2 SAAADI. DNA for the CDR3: TGCGCCAGCATAACACCGGGACAGGGGAGGGTTGAAAAACTGTTTTTT. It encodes CASITPGQGRVEKLFF.

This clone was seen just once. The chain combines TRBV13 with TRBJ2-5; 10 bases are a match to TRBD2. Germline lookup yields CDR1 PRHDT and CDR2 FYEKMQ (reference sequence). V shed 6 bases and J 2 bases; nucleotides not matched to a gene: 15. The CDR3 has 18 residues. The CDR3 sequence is CASSYEGIAGGKQETQYF. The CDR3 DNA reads TGTGCCAGCAGTTACGAGGGGATAGCGGGGGGAAAACAAGAGACCCAGTACTTC.

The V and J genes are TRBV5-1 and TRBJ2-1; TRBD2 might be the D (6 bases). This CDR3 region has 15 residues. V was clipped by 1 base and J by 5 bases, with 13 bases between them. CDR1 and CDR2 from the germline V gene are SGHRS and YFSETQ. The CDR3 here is CASSLPGVLDNEQFF. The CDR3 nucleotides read TGCGCCAGCAGCTTGCCGGGGGTCCTTGACAATGAGCAGTTCTTC. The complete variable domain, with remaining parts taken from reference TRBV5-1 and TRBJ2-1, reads KAGVTQTPRYLIKTRGQQVTLSCSPISGHRSVSWYQQTPGQGLQFLFEYFSETQRNKGNFPGRFSGRQFSNSRSEMNVSTLELGDSALYLCASSLPGVLDNEQFFGPGTRLTVL.